Listed below are T cell receptor beta chains from one sample, sequenced in a study of a mutant IDH1 vaccine in newly diagnosed glioma. Here immunoSEQ multiplex PCR was the method, and the copy in TCRdb shows in-frame clones only, minus some. The sample has tens of thousands of clones; roughly 90% are singletons. Their cognate antigens are unknown. The starting material was PBMCs, obtained from a glioma patient whose treatment included an IDH1 peptide vaccine. The receptors here all came from a man between 40 and 49 years old with glioma. Each CDR3 is given with its conserved first and last residue. D genes are given only for firm matches. Clone size is stated in some rows and not others, as once, few, many or a class when expanded.

D gene | CDR3 length | clone size | J gene | V gene | CDR3 DNA | CDR3 protein
TRBD1 | 18 | - | TRBJ2-3 | TRBV4-1 | TGCGCCAGCAGCCAACCGGGACAGATCCCTTCCGGCACAGATACGCAGTATTTT | CASSQPGQIPSGTDTQYF
TRBD1 | 15 | - | TRBJ2-5 | TRBV15 | TGTGCCACCAGCAGACCAGACAGGGGTAGAGAGACCCAGTACTTC | CATSRPDRGRETQYF
- | 12 | - | TRBJ2-5 | TRBV29-1 | TGCAGCGTTGAAACAGGGCCGGGGACCCAGTACTTC | CSVETGPGTQYF
- | 17 | - | TRBJ2-5 | TRBV5-5 | TGTGCCAGCAGCTTGGGTCCAGGGACTGGCCCCCAAGAGACCCAGTACTTC | CASSLGPGTGPQETQYF
- | 15 | - | TRBJ2-1 | TRBV9 | TGTGCCAGCAGCGTAGAAGATTACGGACCCAATGAGCAGTTCTTC | CASSVEDYGPNEQFF
- | 15 | - | TRBJ2-7 | TRBV7-9 | TGTGCCAGCAGCCCAGGACGGGTTGTTCACTACGAGCAGTACTTC | CASSPGRVVHYEQYF
- | 13 | - | TRBJ2-5 | TRBV6-1 | TGTGCCAGCATCCCAGGCACACGGGAGACCCAGTACTTC | CASIPGTRETQYF
- | 14 | - | TRBJ2-5 | TRBV7-9 | TGTGCCAGCAGCGTTGCCAGGGATCAAGAGACCCAGTACTTC | CASSVARDQETQYF
- | 14 | - | TRBJ2-7 | TRBV14 | TGTGCCAGCAGCCGAGAGGGGGTTCTCTACGAGCAGTACTTC | CASSREGVLYEQYF
- | 13 | - | TRBJ2-3 | TRBV9 | TGTGCCAGCAGCGTCCTCTACGAAAATACGCAGTATTTT | CASSVLYENTQYF
- | 15 | - | TRBJ2-3 | TRBV5-1 | TGCGCCAGCAGCTTGGGGTGGGGTAGCACAGATACGCAGTATTTT | CASSLGWGSTDTQYF
- | 14 | - | TRBJ2-5 | TRBV11-2 | TGTGCCAGCAGCTTGGGCAGGAATAAAGAGACCCAGTACTTC | CASSLGRNKETQYF
- | 14 | - | TRBJ1-4 | TRBV11-1 | TGTGCCAGCAGCTCGGACACCGCCCGCGAAAAACTGTTTTTT | CASSSDTAREKLFF
- | 15 | - | TRBJ2-1 | TRBV25-1 | TGTGCCAGCAGTGAATACGGGGGAACCTACAATGAGCAGTTCTTC | CASSEYGGTYNEQFF
- | 16 | - | TRBJ1-4 | TRBV5-1 | TGCGCCAGCAGCGAGGGACTGGTTGCAACTAATGAAAAACTGTTTTTT | CASSEGLVATNEKLFF
- | 14 | once | TRBJ1-1 | TRBV5-6 | TGTGCCAGCAGCTTGGTTCACCAGAACACTGAAGCTTTCTTT | CASSLVHQNTEAFF